In its sample, the clone carrying this T cell receptor beta chain was seen many times. Its antigen is undetermined. This sample is drawn from a study of T-cell reconstitution after alpha-beta-depleted transplantation in children. Unique molecular identifiers were used in preparing the TCRbeta library. TCRdb redid the calling of the PCR reads with MiXCR, one entry per CDR3 protein. The sample records about 300,000 distinct CDR3 sequences, 10% being singletons. The CDR3 length is 13 residues. Trimming pared 1 base from V and 6 bases from J, leaving 7 bases between. Study findings and constraints: Some patients showed high day-60 TCRbeta diversity, which derived from surviving recipient T cells and thymic progenitors. Reports say that about two months after transplant, the alpha-beta T cells came out of several hundred graft clones that had expanded. When one year had passed after transplant, most T-cell counts and diversity came from newly produced T cells.

Sequencing used PBMCs, obtained before TCRalphabeta/CD19-depleted stem cell transplant. The TCR comes from a boy under two years old with acute myeloid leukemia, due to receive a stem cell transplant. The V call is TRBV12-3 or TRBV12-4, the J call TRBJ2-1; D ambiguous. The CDR3, as DNA: TGTGCCAGCAGTTTAGGGGTACGCAATGAGCAGTTCTTC. Amino acid sequence: CASSLGVRNEQFF.